The T cell receptor (beta chain) described here comes from a study of neurological immune-mediated disorders. Overall study findings and caveats: Sharing of CDR3 amino acid sequences among expanded clones across subjects was absent, suggesting private repertoires in all groups.

From germline, CDR1 is SEHNR and CDR2 FQNEAQ (reference sequence). The CDR3 sequence is 13 residues long. The output of every sequencing run, over 160 million TCR-beta sequences, came from 15-18 subjects. One entry per CDR3 protein, called by TCRdb with MiXCR from the 5' RACE reads. There are some 60,000 distinct CDR3 sequences in the sample; over 8.5% occur only once, and 6.6% lies in the top ten. Time point meaning: longitudinal time-point 1 (baseline). 2 million PBMCs stored at -80 C were the source of the unsorted libraries. The table lists this clonotype with many counts. The target antigen is unknown. A read error may produce the germline difference seen at one junction end.

This receptor was identified in a male donor with HTLV-1-associated myelopathy (HAM/TSP). V gene TRBV7-9 combines with J gene TRBJ2-3, with TRBD2 matching 13 bases. The sequencing sample was made of PBMCs. As DNA, the CDR3 is TGTGCCAGCAGCTCCCTGACTAGCGGGGGGCATAATTTT. Residues: CASSSLTSGGHNF. The full variable domain, rest sourced from reference TRBV7-9 and TRBJ2-3, is DTGVSQNPRHKITKRGQNVTFRCDPISEHNRLYWYRQTLGQGPEFLTYFQNEAQLEKSRLLSDRFSAERPKGSFSTLEIQRTEQGDSAMYLCASSSLTSGGHNFGPGTRLTVL.